The entry below gives a single TCR beta chain sequence along with its context. Its antigen is still unknown. These data come from a study of cytomegalovirus exposure and HLA in healthy donors. Overall study: The roughly 100 million unique TCR beta sequences, from around 200 million T cells, were found by an earlier analysis. Unique TCRs numbering roughly 85 million, obtained from HLA-typed donors, made up an early data release. Study-wide results and caveats: Further analysis was carried out later, and it showed several of the most significant clusters appearing linked to common viral pathogens.

The ends were cut back, 8 bases at V and 1 base at J, with 15 bases in the middle. CDR1 LNHNV and CDR2 YYDKDF come from the germline V gene (reference sequence). The CDR3 totals 15 residues. 60 Vbeta and 13 Jbeta primers were used in PCR. The method was immunoSEQ multiplex PCR; TCRdb's version includes in-frame clones alone and lacks a portion of them. The repertoire includes more than 50,000 clones, about 71% of them detected once, and less than 25% sits in the top ten. The origin of this receptor is a woman in her forties or fifties in good health and CMV-seropositive. V gene TRBV15 combines with J gene TRBJ2-4; TRBD2 is a possible D gene (6 bases). The source material was PBMCs. CDR3 in DNA: TGTGCCACCGGGAATCCTCGGGAGGCCAAAAACATTCAGTACTTC. It translates to CATGNPREAKNIQYF. Combining the CDR3 with reference TRBV15 and TRBJ2-4 gives the whole variable domain DAMVIQNPRYQVTQFGKPVTLSCSQTLNHNVMYWYQQKSSQAPKLLFHYYDKDFNNEADTPDNFQSRRPNTSFCFLDIRSPGLGDTAMYLCATGNPREAKNIQYFGAGTRLSVL.